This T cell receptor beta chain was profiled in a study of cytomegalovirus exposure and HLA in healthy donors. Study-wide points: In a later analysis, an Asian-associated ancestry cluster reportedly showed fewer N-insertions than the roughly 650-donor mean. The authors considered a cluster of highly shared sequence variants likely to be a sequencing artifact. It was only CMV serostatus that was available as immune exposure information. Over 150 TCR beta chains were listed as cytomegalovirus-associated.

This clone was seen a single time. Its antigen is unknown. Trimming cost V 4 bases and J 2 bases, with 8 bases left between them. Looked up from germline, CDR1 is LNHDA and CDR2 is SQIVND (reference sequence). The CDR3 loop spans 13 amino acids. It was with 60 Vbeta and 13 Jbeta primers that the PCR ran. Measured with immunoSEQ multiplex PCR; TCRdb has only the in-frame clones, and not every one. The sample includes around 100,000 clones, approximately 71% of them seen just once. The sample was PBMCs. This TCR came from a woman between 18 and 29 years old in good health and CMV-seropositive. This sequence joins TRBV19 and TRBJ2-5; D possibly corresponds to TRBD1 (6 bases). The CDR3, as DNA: TGTGCCAGTAGTACAGGGGTACAAGAGACCCAGTACTTC. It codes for CASSTGVQETQYF.